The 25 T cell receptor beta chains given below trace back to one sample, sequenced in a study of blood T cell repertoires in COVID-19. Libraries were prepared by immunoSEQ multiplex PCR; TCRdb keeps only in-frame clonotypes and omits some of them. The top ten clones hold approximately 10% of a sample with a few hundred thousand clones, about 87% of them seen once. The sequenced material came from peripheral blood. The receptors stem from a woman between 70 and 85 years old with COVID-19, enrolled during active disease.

The CDR3: CASSQGRGGGYEQFF. As DNA, the CDR3 is TGTGCCAGCAGCCAAGGCCGGGGAGGGGGGTATGAGCAGTTCTTC. This chain connects TRBV3-1 (or the pseudogene TRBV3-2) to TRBJ2-1; TRBD2 might be the D (7 bases). The CDR3 is 15 residues long. Looked up from germline, CDR1 is LGHDT and CDR2 is YNNKEL (reference sequence). V shed 1 base and J shed 8 bases, with 15 bases lying between them.

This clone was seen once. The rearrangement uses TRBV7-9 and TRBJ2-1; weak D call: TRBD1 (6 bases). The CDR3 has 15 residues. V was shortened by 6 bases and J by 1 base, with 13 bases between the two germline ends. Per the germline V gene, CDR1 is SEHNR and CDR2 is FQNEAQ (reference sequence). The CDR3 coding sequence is TGTGCCAGCAGATCTACCAGGGGATCCTACAATGAGCAGTTCTTC. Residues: CASRSTRGSYNEQFF.

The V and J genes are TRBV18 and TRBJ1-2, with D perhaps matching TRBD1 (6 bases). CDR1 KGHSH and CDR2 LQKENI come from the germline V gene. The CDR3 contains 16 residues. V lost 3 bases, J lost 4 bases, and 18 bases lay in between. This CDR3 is CASSPSIPGGSYGYTF. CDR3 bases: TGTGCCAGCTCACCGTCAATTCCGGGGGGCAGCTATGGCTACACCTTC.

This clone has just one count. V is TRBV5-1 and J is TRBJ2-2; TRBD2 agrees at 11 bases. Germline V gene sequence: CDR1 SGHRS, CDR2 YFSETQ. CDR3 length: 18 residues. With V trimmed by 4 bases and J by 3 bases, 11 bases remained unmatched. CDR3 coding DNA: TGCGCCAGCAGCACCACTAGCGGGAGTTGGCCGGACACCGGGGAGCTGTTTTTT. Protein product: CASSTTSGSWPDTGELFF.

The CDR3 here is CASSTGHYSNQPQHF. The CDR3 DNA follows: TGTGCCAGCAGCACGGGACATTATAGCAATCAGCCCCAGCATTTT. The gene calls are TRBV6-5 and TRBJ1-5; TRBD1 is a possible D gene (6 bases). CDR3 length: 15 residues. Looked up from germline, CDR1 is MNHEY and CDR2 is SVGAGI. V lost 6 bases and J lost 0, with 12 bases in between.

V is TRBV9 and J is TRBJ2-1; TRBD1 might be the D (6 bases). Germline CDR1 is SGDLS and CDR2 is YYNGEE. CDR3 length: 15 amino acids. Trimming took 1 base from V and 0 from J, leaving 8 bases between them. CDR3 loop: CASSVQGSSYNEQFF. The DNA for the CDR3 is TGTGCCAGCAGCGTACAGGGGTCCTCCTACAATGAGCAGTTCTTC.

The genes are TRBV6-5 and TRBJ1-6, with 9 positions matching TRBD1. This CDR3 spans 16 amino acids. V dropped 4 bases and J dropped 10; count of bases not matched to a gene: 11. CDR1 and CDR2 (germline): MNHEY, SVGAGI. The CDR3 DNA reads TGTGCCAGCAGTTCCTACTTGGACAGGGGAAGATCACCCCTCCACTTT. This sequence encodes CASSSYLDRGRSPLHF.

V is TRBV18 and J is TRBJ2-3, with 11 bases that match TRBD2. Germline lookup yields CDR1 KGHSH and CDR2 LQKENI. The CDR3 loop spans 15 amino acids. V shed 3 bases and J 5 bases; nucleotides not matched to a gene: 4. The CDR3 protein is CASSPLAGGGDTQYF. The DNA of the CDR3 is TGTGCCAGCTCACCCCTAGCGGGAGGAGGAGATACGCAGTATTTT. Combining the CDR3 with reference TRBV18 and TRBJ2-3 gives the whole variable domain NAGVMQNPRHLVRRRGQEARLRCSPMKGHSHVYWYRQLPEEGLKFMVYLQKENIIDESGMPKERFSAEFPKEGPSILRIQQVVRGDSAAYFCASSPLAGGGDTQYFGPGTRLTVL.

The CDR3 DNA follows: TGTGCCAGCTCAAATGGCGGAGTGGGGAACACTGAAGCTTTCTTT. Translation: CASSNGGVGNTEAFF. V gene TRBV18 combines with J gene TRBJ1-1; D is uncertain. From germline, CDR1 is KGHSH and CDR2 LQKENI. Trimming took off 5 bases at V and 1 base at J, with 14 bases between the two ends. The CDR3 extends over 15 amino acids.

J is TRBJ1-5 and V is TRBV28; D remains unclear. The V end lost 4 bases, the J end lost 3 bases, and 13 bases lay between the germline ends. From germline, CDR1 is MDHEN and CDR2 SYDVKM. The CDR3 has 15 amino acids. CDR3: CASSSGNWANQPQHF. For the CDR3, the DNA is TGTGCCAGCAGTTCCGGGAATTGGGCCAATCAGCCCCAGCATTTT.

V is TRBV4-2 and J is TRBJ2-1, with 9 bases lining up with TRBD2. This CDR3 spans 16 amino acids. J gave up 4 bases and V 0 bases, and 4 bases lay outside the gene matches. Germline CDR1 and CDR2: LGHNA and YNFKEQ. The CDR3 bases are TGTGCCAGCAGCCAAGAACCCAGCGGGAGGTACAATGAGCAGTTCTTC. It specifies CASSQEPSGRYNEQFF.

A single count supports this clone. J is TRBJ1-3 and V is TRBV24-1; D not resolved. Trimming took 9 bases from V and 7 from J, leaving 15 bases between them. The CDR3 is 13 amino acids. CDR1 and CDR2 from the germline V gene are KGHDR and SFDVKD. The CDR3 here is CATSGGSVNTIYF. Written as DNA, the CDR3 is TGTGCCACCTCCGGAGGATCGGTGAACACCATATATTTT.

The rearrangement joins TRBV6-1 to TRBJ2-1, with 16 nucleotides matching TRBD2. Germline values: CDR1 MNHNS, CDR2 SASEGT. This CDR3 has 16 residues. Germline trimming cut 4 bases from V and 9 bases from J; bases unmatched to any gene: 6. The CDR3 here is CASSATGTSGRGEQFF. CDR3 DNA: TGTGCCAGCAGTGCGACGGGGACTAGCGGGAGGGGTGAGCAGTTCTTC.

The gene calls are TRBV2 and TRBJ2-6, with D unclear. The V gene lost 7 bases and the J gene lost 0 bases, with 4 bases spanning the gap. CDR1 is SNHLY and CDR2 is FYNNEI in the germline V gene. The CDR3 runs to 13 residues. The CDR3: CASTFSGANVLTF. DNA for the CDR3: TGTGCCAGCACGTTCTCTGGGGCCAACGTCCTGACTTTC.

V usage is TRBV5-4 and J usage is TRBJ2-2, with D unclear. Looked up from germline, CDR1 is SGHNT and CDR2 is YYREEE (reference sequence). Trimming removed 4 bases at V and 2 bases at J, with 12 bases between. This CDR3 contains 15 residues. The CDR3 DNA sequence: TGTGCCAGCAGCCCGAGTGGCGGAAACACCGGGGAGCTGTTTTTT. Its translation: CASSPSGGNTGELFF.

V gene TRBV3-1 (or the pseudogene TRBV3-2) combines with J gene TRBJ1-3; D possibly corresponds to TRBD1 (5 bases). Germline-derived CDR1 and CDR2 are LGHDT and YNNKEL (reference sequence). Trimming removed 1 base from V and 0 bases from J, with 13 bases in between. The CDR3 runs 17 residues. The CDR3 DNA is TGTGCCAGCAGCCAAGCCGGGACTGGGTCCTCTGGAAACACCATATATTTT. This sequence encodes CASSQAGTGSSGNTIYF.

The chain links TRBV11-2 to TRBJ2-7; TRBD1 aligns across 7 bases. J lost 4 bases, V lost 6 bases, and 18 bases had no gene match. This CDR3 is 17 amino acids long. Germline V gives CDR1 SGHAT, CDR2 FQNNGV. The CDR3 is CASRFLGTGTEPYEQYF. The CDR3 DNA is TGTGCCAGCAGGTTCTTGGGGACCGGGACAGAACCTTACGAGCAGTACTTC.

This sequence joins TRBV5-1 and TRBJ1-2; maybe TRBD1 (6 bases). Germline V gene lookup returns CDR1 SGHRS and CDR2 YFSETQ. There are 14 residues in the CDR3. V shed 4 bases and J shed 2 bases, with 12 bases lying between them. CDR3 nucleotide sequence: TGCGCCAGCAGCACGACAGGAGGAAACTATGGCTACACCTTC. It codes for CASSTTGGNYGYTF. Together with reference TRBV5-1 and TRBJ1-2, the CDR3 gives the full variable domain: KAGVTQTPRYLIKTRGQQVTLSCSPISGHRSVSWYQQTPGQGLQFLFEYFSETQRNKGNFPGRFSGRQFSNSRSEMNVSTLELGDSALYLCASSTTGGNYGYTFGSGTRLTVV.

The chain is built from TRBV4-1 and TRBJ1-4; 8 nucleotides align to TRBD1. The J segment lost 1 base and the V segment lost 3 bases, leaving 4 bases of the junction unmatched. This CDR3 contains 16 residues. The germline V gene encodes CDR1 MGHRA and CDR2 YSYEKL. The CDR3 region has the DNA TGCGCCAGCAGCCAGACCGGGACAGGAACTAATGAAAAACTGTTTTTT. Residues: CASSQTGTGTNEKLFF.

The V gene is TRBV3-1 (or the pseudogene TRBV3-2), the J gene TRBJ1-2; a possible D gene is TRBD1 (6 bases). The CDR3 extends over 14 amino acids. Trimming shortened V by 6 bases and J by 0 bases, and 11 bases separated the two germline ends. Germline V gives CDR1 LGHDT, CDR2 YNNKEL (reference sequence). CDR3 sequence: CASRKQGSNYGYTF. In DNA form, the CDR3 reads TGTGCCAGCAGAAAACAGGGTTCTAACTATGGCTACACCTTC.

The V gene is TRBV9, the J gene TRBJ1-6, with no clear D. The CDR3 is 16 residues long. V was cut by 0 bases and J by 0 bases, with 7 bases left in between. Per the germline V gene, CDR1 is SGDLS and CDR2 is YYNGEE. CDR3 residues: CASSVEMSSYNSPLHF. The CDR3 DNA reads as TGTGCCAGCAGCGTAGAGATGAGCTCCTATAATTCACCCCTCCACTTT.

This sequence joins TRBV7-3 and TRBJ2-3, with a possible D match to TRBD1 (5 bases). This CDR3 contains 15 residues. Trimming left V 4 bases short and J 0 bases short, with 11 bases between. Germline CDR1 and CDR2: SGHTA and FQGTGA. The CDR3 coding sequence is TGTGCCAGCAGCTCCACAGGTTCTAGCACAGATACGCAGTATTTT. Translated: CASSSTGSSTDTQYF.

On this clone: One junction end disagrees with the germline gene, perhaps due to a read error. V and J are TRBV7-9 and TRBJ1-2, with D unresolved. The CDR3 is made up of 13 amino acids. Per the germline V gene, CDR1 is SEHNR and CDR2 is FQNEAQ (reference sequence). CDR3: CASSLEAELPPFF. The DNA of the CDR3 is TGTGCCAGCAGCTTAGAGGCGGAGCTTCCCCCCTTCTTC.

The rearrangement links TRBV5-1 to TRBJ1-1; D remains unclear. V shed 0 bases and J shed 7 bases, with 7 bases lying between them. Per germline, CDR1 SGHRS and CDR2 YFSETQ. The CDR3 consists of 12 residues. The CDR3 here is CASSLVGNEAFF. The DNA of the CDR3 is TGCGCCAGCAGCTTGGTGGGCAATGAAGCTTTCTTT.

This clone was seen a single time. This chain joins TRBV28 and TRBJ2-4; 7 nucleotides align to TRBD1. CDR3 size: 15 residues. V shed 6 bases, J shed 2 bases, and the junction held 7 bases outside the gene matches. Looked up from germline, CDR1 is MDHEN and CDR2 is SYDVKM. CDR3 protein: CASRGTGVSKNIQYF. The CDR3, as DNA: TGTGCCAGCAGGGGAACAGGGGTATCCAAAAACATTCAGTACTTC.